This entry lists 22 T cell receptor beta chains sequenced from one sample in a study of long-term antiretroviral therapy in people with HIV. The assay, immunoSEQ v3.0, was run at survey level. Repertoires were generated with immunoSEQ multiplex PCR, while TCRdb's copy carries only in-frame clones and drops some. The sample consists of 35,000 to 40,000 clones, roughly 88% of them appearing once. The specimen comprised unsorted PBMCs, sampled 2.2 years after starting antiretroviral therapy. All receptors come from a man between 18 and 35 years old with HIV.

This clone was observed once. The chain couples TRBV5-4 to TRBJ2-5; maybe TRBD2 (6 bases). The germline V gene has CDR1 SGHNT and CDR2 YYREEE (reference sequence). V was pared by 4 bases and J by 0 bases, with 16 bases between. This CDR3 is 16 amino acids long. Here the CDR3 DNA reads TGTGCCAGCAGCCGTAGCGGCAGGGAGAACCAAGAGACCCAGTACTTC. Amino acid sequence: CASSRSGRENQETQYF.

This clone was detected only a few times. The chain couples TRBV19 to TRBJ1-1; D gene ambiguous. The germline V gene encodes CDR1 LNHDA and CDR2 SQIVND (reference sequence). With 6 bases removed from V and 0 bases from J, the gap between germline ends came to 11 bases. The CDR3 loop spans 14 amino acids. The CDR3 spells CASSHSDLNTEAFF. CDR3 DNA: TGTGCCAGTAGCCACTCGGATCTGAACACTGAAGCTTTCTTT.

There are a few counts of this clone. As DNA, the CDR3 is TGTGCCAGCAGTTTCCCCCGGTCAGGGGCTAATGAAAAACTGTTTTTT. Translating it yields CASSFPRSGANEKLFF. This chain uses TRBV28 with TRBJ1-4; possibly TRBD1 for D (6 bases). CDR3 length: 16 residues. Trimming removed 3 bases from V and 3 bases from J, with 14 bases in between. Germline V lookup: CDR1 MDHEN, CDR2 SYDVKM.

The CDR3 is CASSDLGGMGYNEQFF. CDR3 bases: TGTGCCAGCAGTGACTTAGGGGGGATGGGGTACAATGAGCAGTTCTTC. V usage is TRBV6-4 and J usage is TRBJ2-1; D may correspond to TRBD1 or TRBD2 (6 bases each). The CDR3 runs to 16 residues. V was trimmed by 1 base and J by 4 bases, leaving 14 bases between them. Germline loops: CDR1 MRHNA, CDR2 SNTAGT.

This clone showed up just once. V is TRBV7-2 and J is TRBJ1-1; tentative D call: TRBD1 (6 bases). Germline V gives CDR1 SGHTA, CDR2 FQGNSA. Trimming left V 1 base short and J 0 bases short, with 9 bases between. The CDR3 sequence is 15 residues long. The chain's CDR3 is CASSLGAGVNTEAFF. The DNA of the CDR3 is TGTGCCAGCAGCTTAGGCGCAGGGGTGAACACTGAAGCTTTCTTT.

The CDR3 loop reads CASSPPTRGVRQYF. The CDR3 nucleotides are TGTGCCAGCAGTCCCCCAACCAGAGGGGTGCGGCAGTACTTC. V usage is TRBV28 and J usage is TRBJ2-7, with D possibly being TRBD1 or TRBD2 (5 bases each). Trimming left V 5 bases short and J 9 bases short, with 20 bases between. The CDR3 runs 14 residues. The germline gives CDR1 MDHEN, CDR2 SYDVKM.

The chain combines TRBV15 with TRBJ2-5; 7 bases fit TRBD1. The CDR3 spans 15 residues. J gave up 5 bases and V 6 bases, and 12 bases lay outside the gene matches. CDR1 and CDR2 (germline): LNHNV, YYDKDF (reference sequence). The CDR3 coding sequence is TGTGCCACCAGTAGACTCACAGGGGCCCCTGAGACCCAGTACTTC. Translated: CATSRLTGAPETQYF.

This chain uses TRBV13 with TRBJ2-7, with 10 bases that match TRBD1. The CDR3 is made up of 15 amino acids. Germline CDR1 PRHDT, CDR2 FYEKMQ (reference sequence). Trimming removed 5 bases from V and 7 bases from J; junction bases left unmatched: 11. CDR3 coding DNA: TGTGCCAGCAGCACGCCGACAGGGGGCGCGGGGGAGCAGTACTTC. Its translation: CASSTPTGGAGEQYF.

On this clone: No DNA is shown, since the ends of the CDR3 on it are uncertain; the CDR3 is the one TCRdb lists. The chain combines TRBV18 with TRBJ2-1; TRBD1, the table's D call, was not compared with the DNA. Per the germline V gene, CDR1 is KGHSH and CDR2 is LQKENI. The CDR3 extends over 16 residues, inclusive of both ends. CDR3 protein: CASSPDFRTGDNEQFF.

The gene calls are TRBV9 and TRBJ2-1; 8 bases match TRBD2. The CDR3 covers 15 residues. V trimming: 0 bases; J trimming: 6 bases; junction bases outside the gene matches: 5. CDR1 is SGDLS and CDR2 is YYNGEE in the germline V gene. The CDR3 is CASSVASGLANEQFF. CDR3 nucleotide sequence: TGTGCCAGCAGCGTAGCTTCCGGACTAGCCAATGAGCAGTTCTTC.

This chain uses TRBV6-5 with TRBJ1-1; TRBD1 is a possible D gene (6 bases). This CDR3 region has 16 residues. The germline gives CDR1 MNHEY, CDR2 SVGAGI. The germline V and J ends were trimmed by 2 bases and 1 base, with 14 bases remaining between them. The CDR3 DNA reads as TGTGCCAGCAGTTACGCTCCAGGGGTAGGGAACACTGAAGCTTTCTTT. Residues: CASSYAPGVGNTEAFF.

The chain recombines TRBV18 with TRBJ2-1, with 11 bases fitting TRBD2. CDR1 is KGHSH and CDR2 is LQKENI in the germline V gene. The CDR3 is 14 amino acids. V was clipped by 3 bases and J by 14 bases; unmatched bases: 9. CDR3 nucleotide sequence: TGTGCCAGCTCACCTTTGGGACTAGCGGCCCGTAAGTTCTTC. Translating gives CASSPLGLAARKFF.

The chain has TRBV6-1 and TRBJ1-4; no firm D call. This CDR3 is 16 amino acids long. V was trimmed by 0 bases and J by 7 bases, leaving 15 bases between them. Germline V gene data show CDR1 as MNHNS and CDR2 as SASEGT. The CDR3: CASSEALAGWGEKLFF. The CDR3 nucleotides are TGTGCCAGCAGTGAAGCGCTTGCGGGATGGGGTGAAAAACTGTTTTTT.

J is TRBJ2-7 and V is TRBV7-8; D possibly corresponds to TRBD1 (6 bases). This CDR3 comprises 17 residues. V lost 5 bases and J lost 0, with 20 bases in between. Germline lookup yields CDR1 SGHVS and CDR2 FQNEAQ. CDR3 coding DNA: TGTGCCAGCAGCCCTATCTCGGGACAAAAGAGCTCCTACGAGCAGTACTTC. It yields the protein CASSPISGQKSSYEQYF.

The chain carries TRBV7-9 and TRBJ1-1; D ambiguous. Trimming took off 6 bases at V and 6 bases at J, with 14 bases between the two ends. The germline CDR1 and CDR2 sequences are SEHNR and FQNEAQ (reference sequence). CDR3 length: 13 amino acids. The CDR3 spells CASSTGSWSEAFF. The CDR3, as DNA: TGTGCCAGCAGTACCGGTAGTTGGTCTGAAGCTTTCTTT.

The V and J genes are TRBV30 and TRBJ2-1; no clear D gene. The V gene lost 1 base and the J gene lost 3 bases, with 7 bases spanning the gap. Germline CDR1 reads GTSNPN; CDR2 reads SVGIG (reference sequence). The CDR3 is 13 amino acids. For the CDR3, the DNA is TGTGCCTGGAGTGCTTGGATCTACAATGAGCAGTTCTTC. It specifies CAWSAWIYNEQFF.

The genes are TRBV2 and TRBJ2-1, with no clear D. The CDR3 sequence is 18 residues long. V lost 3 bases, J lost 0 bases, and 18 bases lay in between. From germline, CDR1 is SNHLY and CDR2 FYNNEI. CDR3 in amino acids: CASSEDLLSSGSYNEQFF. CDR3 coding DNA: TGTGCCAGCAGTGAGGACCTACTTAGCTCCGGCTCCTACAATGAGCAGTTCTTC.

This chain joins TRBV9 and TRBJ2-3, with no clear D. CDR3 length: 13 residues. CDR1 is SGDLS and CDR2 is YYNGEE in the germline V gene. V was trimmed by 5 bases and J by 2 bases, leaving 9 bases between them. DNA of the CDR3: TGTGCCAGCAGACGAGAGGTCACAGATACGCAGTATTTT. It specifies CASRREVTDTQYF. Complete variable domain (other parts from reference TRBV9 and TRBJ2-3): DSGVTQTPKHLITATGQRVTLRCSPRSGDLSVYWYQQSLDQGLQFLIQYYNGEERAKGNILERFSAQQFPDLHSELNLSSLELGDSALYFCASRREVTDTQYFGPGTRLTVL.

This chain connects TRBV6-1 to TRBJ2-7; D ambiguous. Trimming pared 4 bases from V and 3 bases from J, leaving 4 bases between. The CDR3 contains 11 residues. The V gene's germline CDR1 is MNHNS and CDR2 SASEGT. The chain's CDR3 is CASSGIYEQYF. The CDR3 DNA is TGTGCCAGCAGTGGGATCTACGAGCAGTACTTC.

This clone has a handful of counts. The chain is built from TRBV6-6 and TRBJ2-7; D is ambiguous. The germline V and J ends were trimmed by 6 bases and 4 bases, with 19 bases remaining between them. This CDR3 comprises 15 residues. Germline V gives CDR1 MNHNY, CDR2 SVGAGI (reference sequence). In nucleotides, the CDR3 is TGTGCCAGCAGCCCCCGGGCCCTAAAACGGTACGAGCAGTACTTC. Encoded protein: CASSPRALKRYEQYF.

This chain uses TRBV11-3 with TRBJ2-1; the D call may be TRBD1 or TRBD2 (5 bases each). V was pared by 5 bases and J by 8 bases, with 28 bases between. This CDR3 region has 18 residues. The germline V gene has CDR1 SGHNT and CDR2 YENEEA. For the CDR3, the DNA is TGTGCCAGCAGCCTAAGCCCGGGACGGGGTCTGGTCCGGCATGAGCAGTTCTTC. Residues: CASSLSPGRGLVRHEQFF.

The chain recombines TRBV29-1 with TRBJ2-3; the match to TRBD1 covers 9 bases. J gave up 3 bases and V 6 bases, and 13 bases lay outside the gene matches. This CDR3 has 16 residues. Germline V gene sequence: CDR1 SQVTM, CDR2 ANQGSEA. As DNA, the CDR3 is TGCAGCGTCGACCTGGGACAGGGAGGGGGGACAGATACGCAGTATTTT. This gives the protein CSVDLGQGGGTDTQYF.